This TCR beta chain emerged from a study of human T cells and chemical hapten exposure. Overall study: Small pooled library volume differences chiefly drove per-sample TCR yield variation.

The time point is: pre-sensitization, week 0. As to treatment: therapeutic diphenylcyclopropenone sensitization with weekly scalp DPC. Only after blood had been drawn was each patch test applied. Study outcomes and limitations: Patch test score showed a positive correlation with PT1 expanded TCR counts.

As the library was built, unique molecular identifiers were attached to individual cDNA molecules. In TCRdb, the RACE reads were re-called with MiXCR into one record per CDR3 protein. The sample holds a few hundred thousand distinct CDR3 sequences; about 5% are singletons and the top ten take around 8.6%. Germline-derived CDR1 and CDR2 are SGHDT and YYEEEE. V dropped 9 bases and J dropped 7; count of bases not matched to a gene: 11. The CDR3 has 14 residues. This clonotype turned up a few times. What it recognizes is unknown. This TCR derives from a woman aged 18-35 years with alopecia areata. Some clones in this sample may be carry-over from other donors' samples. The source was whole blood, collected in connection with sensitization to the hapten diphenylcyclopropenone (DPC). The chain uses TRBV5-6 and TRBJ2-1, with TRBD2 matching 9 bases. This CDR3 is CATSKSSGTNEQFF. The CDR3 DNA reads TGTGCCACGTCAAAGTCTAGCGGGACAAATGAGCAGTTCTTC.